This T cell receptor (beta chain) was obtained from a study of blood T cell repertoires in COVID-19. The CDR3 runs 15 residues. The trim removed 3 bases at V and 0 bases at J, leaving 6 bases unmatched. The germline CDR1 and CDR2 sequences are SGDLS and YYNGEE. The repertoire was sequenced with immunoSEQ multiplex PCR; TCRdb's copy has only in-frame clones and lacks some. The sample includes approximately 300,000 clones, around 87% seen only once; the top ten take about 1%. The sequencing input was peripheral blood. The chain recombines TRBV9 with TRBJ2-7; 7 nucleotides agree with TRBD1. The sequence came from a woman in her thirties or forties with COVID-19, enrolled during active disease. The CDR3 loop is CASSAGTESSYEQYF. The CDR3 DNA is TGTGCCAGCAGCGCAGGGACAGAGAGCTCCTACGAGCAGTACTTC.